Below, one T cell receptor beta chain is given with its context. The CDR3 runs 16 residues. With V trimmed by 3 bases and J by 5 bases, 10 bases remained unmatched. Germline CDR1 reads SGDLS; CDR2 reads YYNGEE. This sample stems from a study of blood T cell repertoires in COVID-19. Study-wide context: Nucleic acid was either cDNA or gDNA, and it came from T cells, B-cell-depleted T cells, or PBMCs.

Libraries were prepared by immunoSEQ multiplex PCR; TCRdb keeps only in-frame clonotypes and omits some of them. The data contain a few hundred thousand clones, approximately 88% of them singletons. This receptor was obtained from a man between 18 and 35 years old who had recovered from COVID-19. Input material: peripheral blood. The chain couples TRBV9 to TRBJ2-1, with 8 positions matching TRBD2. The CDR3: CASSATSGPSDNEQFF. DNA for the CDR3: TGTGCCAGCAGCGCCACTAGCGGTCCTAGCGACAATGAGCAGTTCTTC.